Presented here are 19 T cell receptor beta chains from one specimen sequenced in a study of response to subunit inactivated influenza vaccine. TCRdb independently ran MiXCR on the RT-PCR reads; one entry per CDR3 protein. Counted here are about 570,000 distinct CDR3 sequences, around 11% occurring once; the ten biggest clones make up approximately 11%. This same sample was also taken into another study, of T cells expressing NK-cell markers. From that report: Production of TCR beta cDNA relied on 5'RACE template switching with UMIs.

Specimen: PBMCs from blood, collected on the day of vaccination. These receptors were collected from a man aged 45-65 years who received an inactivated influenza vaccine.

This clonotype was recorded many times. The chain joins TRBV20-1 to TRBJ2-5, with 8 bases lining up with TRBD1. The J segment lost 3 bases and the V segment lost 6 bases, leaving 12 bases of the junction unmatched. The germline V gene has CDR1 DFQATT and CDR2 SNEGSKA (reference sequence). CDR3 length: 15 residues. The CDR3 DNA sequence: TGCAGTGCCCCAAACACAGGGGGAGGTGAAGAGACCCAGTACTTC. As protein: CSAPNTGGGEETQYF.

The chain uses TRBV24-1 and TRBJ2-1; D possibly corresponds to TRBD1 (5 bases). Germline V gene data show CDR1 as KGHDR and CDR2 as SFDVKD. This CDR3 spans 13 amino acids. Trimming took off 3 bases at V and 9 bases at J, with 11 bases between the two ends. The CDR3 protein is CATSDARAAEQFF. For the CDR3, the DNA is TGTGCCACCAGTGATGCCAGGGCGGCTGAGCAGTTCTTC.

The table lists this clonotype with many counts. The rearrangement uses TRBV24-1 and TRBJ2-3; possibly TRBD1 for D (6 bases). The V end was cut by 3 bases, the J end by 2 bases, with 14 bases between. Germline V lookup: CDR1 KGHDR, CDR2 SFDVKD. This CDR3 has 16 amino acids. As DNA, the CDR3 is TGTGCCACCAGTGATCCGGTGGGGGACACCACAGATACGCAGTATTTT. It is translated as CATSDPVGDTTDTQYF.

V and J are TRBV7-3 and TRBJ2-3; 9 positions agree with TRBD1. CDR3 size: 16 residues. Trimming removed 6 bases from V and 4 bases from J; junction bases left unmatched: 11. In germline, CDR1 is SGHTA, CDR2 FQGTGA. CDR3 sequence: CASSIAGTGFSDTQYF. CDR3 nucleotides: TGTGCCAGCAGTATAGCCGGGACAGGGTTTTCAGATACGCAGTATTTT.

This clonotype turned up a few times. V usage is TRBV20-1 and J usage is TRBJ1-2, with 9 bases identical to TRBD1. The ends lost 4 bases at V and 2 bases at J; junction bases unmatched: 2. There are 13 residues in the CDR3. Germline CDR1 DFQATT, CDR2 SNEGSKA (reference sequence). The CDR3 loop reads CSATGTGNYGYTF. DNA of the CDR3: TGCAGTGCTACCGGGACAGGGAACTATGGCTACACCTTC.

The chain has TRBV5-1 and TRBJ1-1, with a tentative D call TRBD1 (5 bases). Between the trimmed V and J ends, which lost 3 bases and 0 bases, there was a span of 12 bases. There are 15 residues in the CDR3. Germline values: CDR1 SGHRS, CDR2 YFSETQ. The CDR3 reads CASSSRVGVNTEAFF. CDR3 DNA sequence: TGCGCCAGCAGCTCCCGGGTGGGGGTGAACACTGAAGCTTTCTTT.

This clonotype showed up just a few times. The chain is built from TRBV12-3 or TRBV12-4 and TRBJ2-2, with D perhaps TRBD2 (5 bases). V lost 4 bases and J lost 2, with 14 bases in between. The CDR3 covers 16 residues. The CDR3 DNA reads as TGTGCCAGCAGTTCAAACCGACTATTCAACACCGGGGAGCTGTTTTTT. It is translated as CASSSNRLFNTGELFF.

This clonotype was seen more than once but under ten times. The chain uses TRBV18 and TRBJ1-4; no clear D gene. The V end was cut by 1 base, the J end by 0 bases, with 15 bases between. CDR1 KGHSH and CDR2 LQKENI come from the germline V gene. The CDR3 spans 18 residues. The CDR3, as DNA: TGTGCCAGCTCACCACAGTTCGCCCTTACATCAACTAATGAAAAACTGTTTTTT. This encodes CASSPQFALTSTNEKLFF.

This clonotype was picked up many times. This sequence joins TRBV4-1 and TRBJ2-1; 9 bases line up with TRBD1. From germline, CDR1 is MGHRA and CDR2 YSYEKL. CDR3 length: 15 residues. The trim removed 5 bases at V and 5 bases at J, leaving 7 bases unmatched. In DNA form, the CDR3 reads TGCGCCAGCAGCAAAGGACAGGGGACTCACAATGAGCAGTTCTTC. This codes for CASSKGQGTHNEQFF.

This clonotype has a count of ten or more. The genes are TRBV28 and TRBJ2-2; no clear D. Germline loops: CDR1 MDHEN, CDR2 SYDVKM. This CDR3 is 14 amino acids long. Trimming left V 6 bases short and J 1 base short, with 9 bases between. CDR3 region: CASRPAGNTGELFF. CDR3 DNA sequence: TGTGCCAGCAGGCCGGCTGGGAACACCGGGGAGCTGTTTTTT.

CDR3 protein: CASSLTSPYGYTF. In nucleotides, the CDR3 is TGTGCCAGCAGTTTGACCAGCCCCTATGGCTACACCTTC. This chain uses TRBV28 with TRBJ1-2; no reliable D call. Per the germline V gene, CDR1 is MDHEN and CDR2 is SYDVKM. This CDR3 spans 13 amino acids. V was pared by 3 bases and J by 4 bases, with 9 bases between.

This clonotype showed up just a few times. The chain has TRBV5-4 and TRBJ2-3; no firm D call. V shed 3 bases and J shed 7 bases, with 12 bases lying between them. Germline assignment: CDR1 SGHNT and CDR2 YYREEE (reference sequence). This CDR3 has 13 residues. Here the CDR3 reads CASSSINRNTQYF. The CDR3 region has the DNA TGTGCCAGCAGCTCGATCAATCGAAATACGCAGTATTTT. The whole variable domain, filled in from reference TRBV5-4 and TRBJ2-3, reads ETGVTQSPTHLIKTRGQQVTLRCSSQSGHNTVSWYQQALGQGPQFIFQYYREEENGRGNFPPRFSGLQFPNYSSELNVNALELDDSALYLCASSSINRNTQYFGPGTRLTVL.

The chain has TRBV18 and TRBJ2-1; no clear D. The CDR3 is 12 residues long. The V end lost 6 bases, the J end lost 10 bases, and 13 bases lay between the germline ends. CDR1 and CDR2 (germline): KGHSH, LQKENI. CDR3 protein: CASSPSRGEQFF. DNA of the CDR3: TGTGCCAGCTCCCCCTCGAGAGGAGAGCAGTTCTTC.

This clonotype was observed a few times. The J gene is TRBJ2-5, the V gene TRBV20-1; the D is unclear. V lost 3 bases and J lost 5, with 16 bases in between. This CDR3 region has 14 residues. The germline V gene has CDR1 DFQATT and CDR2 SNEGSKA (reference sequence). CDR3 sequence: CSASGAPLSETQYF. CDR3 coding DNA: TGCAGTGCTAGCGGCGCACCTCTCTCTGAGACCCAGTACTTC.

There are a few counts of this clonotype. The CDR3 protein is CASGRQGKINEKLFF. In nucleotides, the CDR3 is TGTGCCAGCGGGAGACAGGGGAAGATTAATGAAAAACTGTTTTTT. The rearrangement uses TRBV5-6 and TRBJ1-4, with TRBD1 matching over 8 bases. V lost 7 bases to trimming and J lost 4 bases; unmatched junction nucleotides: 9. Germline CDR1 SGHDT, CDR2 YYEEEE. The CDR3 sequence is 15 residues long.

The chain is built from TRBV4-3 and TRBJ2-2; D is possibly TRBD1 (6 bases). From germline, CDR1 is LGHNA and CDR2 YSLEER. There are 16 residues in the CDR3. V lost 4 bases to trimming and J lost 3 bases, with 15 bases between them. The CDR3 DNA reads TGCGCCAGCAGCCCGATGGGTACAGGGCACACCGGGGAGCTGTTTTTT. This gives the protein CASSPMGTGHTGELFF.

This clonotype has more than one count but fewer than ten. J is TRBJ2-5 and V is TRBV6-2 or TRBV6-3, with unresolved D. V gave up 2 bases and J gave up 2 bases, with 6 bases separating them. Germline loops: CDR1 MNHEY, CDR2 SVGEGT. The CDR3 has 13 amino acids. The CDR3: CASSYAPQETQYF. DNA for the CDR3: TGTGCCAGCAGTTACGCGCCGCAAGAGACCCAGTACTTC.

In its sample, this clonotype was seen a few times. The V call is TRBV6-2 or TRBV6-3, the J call TRBJ2-7, with D uncertain. The CDR3 length is 14 residues. Germline CDR1 reads MNHEY; CDR2 reads SVGEGT. V was trimmed by 7 bases and J by 3 bases, leaving 16 bases between them. CDR3 region: CASTPGRHNYEQYF. For the CDR3, the DNA is TGTGCCAGCACCCCGGGTCGACACAACTACGAGCAGTACTTC.

The J gene is TRBJ2-3, the V gene TRBV7-2; D is unresolved. The V gene's germline CDR1 is SGHTA and CDR2 FQGNSA. The CDR3 totals 14 residues. V gave up 8 bases and J gave up 0 bases, with 12 bases separating them. The chain's CDR3 is CASRSLWSTDTQYF. For the CDR3, the DNA is TGTGCCAGCCGTTCTTTGTGGAGCACAGATACGCAGTATTTT.